What follows is one T cell receptor (beta chain) and its context. An end of the junction differs from the germline gene, which may be a read error. Each cDNA held unique molecular identifiers, and template switching gave it a universal primer site. MiXCR was run by TCRdb on the 5' RACE reads, yielding one entry per CDR3 protein. The profile shows approximately 190,000 distinct CDR3 sequences, less than 20% of them singletons. This CDR3 region has 11 residues. Germline-derived CDR1 and CDR2 are SGHKS and YYEKEE (reference sequence). This sample was included in a study of identical twins. The same sample was also studied in work on T cells expressing NK-cell markers. This second study notes: Sequencing of TCR beta repertoires drew on sorted CD3+CD56+NKG2C+, CD3+CD56+NKG2C- and CD3+CD56-NKG2C+ T cells. Eight donors were sequenced, seven testing HCMV-seropositive and one testing seronegative.

This chain connects TRBV5-5 to TRBJ1-1; no firm D call. Specimen: CD8+ T cells sorted from blood. This TCR was sampled from a young woman in good health. The CDR3: CASILKTEAFF. As DNA, the CDR3 is TGTGCCAGCATTTTGAAAACTGAAGCTTTCTTT.